The T cell receptor beta chain described here comes from a study of beta chain features in type 1 diabetes. Overall study findings and caveats: Naive, central memory and Treg TCRB repertoires seemed to resemble each other more closely in patients than they did in healthy donors. Fewer insertions but more deletions were seen at VDJ junctions in type 1 diabetes patients. For TCRB rearrangement, an influence of HLA type remained unresolved here. Shortening of TCRB CDR3s, moderate but significant, appeared in all four CD4+ subsets of Type 1 diabetes patients. Using cDNA template may skew counts toward highly expressing activated cells.

Every bit of the isolated RNA underwent reverse transcription, so sequencing read expressed TCRB transcripts. Assay used: immunoSEQ multiplex PCR; TCRdb lists only in-frame clones, some missing. The sample records a few hundred thousand clones, roughly an eighth being singletons. As regards this clone: Its antigen is still unknown.

This TCR came from a man in his thirties or forties with type 1 diabetes. Sequenced: naive CD4+ T cells from blood.

This CDR3 reads CASSLEVFRGSNQPQHF. The CDR3 DNA sequence: TGTGCCAGCAGCTTAGAGGTATTCAGGGGTAGCAATCAGCCCCAGCATTTT. The V call is TRBV7-2, the J call TRBJ1-5; possible D gene TRBD1, 6 bases. V was pared by 1 base and J by 0 bases, with 13 bases between. Germline values: CDR1 SGHTA, CDR2 FQGNSA. CDR3 length equals 17 residues.